This TCR beta chain was observed in a study of T-cell reconstitution after alpha-beta-depleted transplantation in children. This clonotype was found a few times. V lost 6 bases to trimming and J lost 3 bases, with 9 bases between them. The CDR3 is made up of 14 amino acids. The germline CDR1 and CDR2 sequences are MNHEY and SVGEGT. A library of TCRbeta sequences, prepared with unique molecular identifiers, was generated. TCRdb ran MiXCR on the PCR reads and lists one entry per CDR3 protein. Of hundreds of thousands of distinct CDR3 sequences listed, about 9.2% are singletons. The sequenced sample was PBMCs from the stem cell graft donor, obtained from the stem cell graft. The chain links TRBV6-2 or TRBV6-3 to TRBJ2-6; D is ambiguous. The clonotype comes from a human donor who donated a stem cell graft to a child with acute lymphoblastic leukemia. CDR3 DNA: TGTGCCAGCAGCCCGGCCGTTGGGGCCAACGTCCTGACTTTC. Protein product: CASSPAVGANVLTF.